A selection of T cell receptor beta chains follows, all from one sample in a study of T cell repertoires in cytomegalovirus infection. Their target antigens are unknown. TCRdb used MiXCR to reprocess the reads, holding one entry per CDR3 protein. The table shows about 830,000 distinct CDR3 sequences, with approximately 32% occurring only once. The sequencing used cultured CD8+ T cells from PBMCs, collected from culture after CMV antigen stimulation. These receptors originate from a human donor in good health (CMV status not recorded). Some clones in this sample may be carry-over from other donors' samples. CDR3s include the opening cysteine and the closing phenylalanine or tryptophan. The D gene is left open where the match is weak. The size entry is marked missing in some rows and otherwise reads once, few, many or a size class.

abundance | j_gene | v_gene | d_gene | CDR3aa | CDR3nt
. | TRBJ2-3 | TRBV5-4 | TRBD2 | CASSLERGQVDTQYF | TGTGCCAGCAGCTTGGAGCGGGGGCAGGTAGATACGCAGTATTTT
many | TRBJ2-1 | TRBV7-6 | . | CASSFVGGPYEQFF | TGTGCCAGCAGCTTCGTGGGGGGGCCGTATGAGCAGTTCTTC
. | TRBJ1-1 | TRBV6-5 | TRBD1 | CASSYRQGVEAFF | TGTGCCAGCAGTTACAGACAGGGGGTTGAAGCTTTCTTT
few | TRBJ1-4 | TRBV2 | . | CASTRGEGGEKLFF | TGTGCCAGCACTAGGGGGGAAGGAGGTGAAAAACTGTTTTTT
many | TRBJ2-1 | TRBV7-7 | . | CASSLESSLEQFF | TGTGCTAGCAGCTTAGAGTCCTCTCTGGAGCAGTTCTTC
many | TRBJ1-4 | TRBV7-9 | . | CASSSRRAGRDEKLFF | TGTGCCAGCAGCTCGCGCCGGGCAGGGAGAGATGAAAAACTGTTTTTT
many | TRBJ1-1 | TRBV7-8 | . | CASSLARGQLNTEAFF | TGTGCCAGCAGCTTAGCGCGAGGACAGTTGAACACTGAAGCTTTCTTT
few | TRBJ1-3 | TRBV19 | TRBD1 | CASSRTTGVTTDTIYF | TGTGCCAGTAGTAGAACGACAGGGGTGACGACGGACACCATATATTTT
. | TRBJ1-5 | TRBV9 | TRBD1 | CASGQDNQPQHF | TGTGCCAGCGGACAGGACAATCAGCCCCAGCATTTT
. | TRBJ1-4 | TRBV5-1 | . | CASRATAKLFF | TGCGCCAGCAGAGCCACAGCGAAACTGTTTTTT
few | TRBJ2-1 | TRBV6-1 | TRBD2 | CAISGVSSYNEQFF | TGTGCCATTAGCGGGGTTAGCTCCTACAATGAGCAGTTCTTC
few | TRBJ1-2 | TRBV7-9 | . | CASEGGTANYGYTF | TGTGCCAGCGAGGGGGGCACAGCTAACTATGGCTACACCTTC
. | TRBJ1-1 | TRBV27 | . | CASSFNKDTEAFF | TGTGCCAGCAGTTTCAATAAGGACACTGAAGCTTTCTTT
many | TRBJ1-3 | TRBV12-3/TRBV12-4 | TRBD1 | CASSPQGYGNTIYF | TGTGCCAGCAGTCCACAGGGGTACGGAAACACCATATATTTT
. | TRBJ1-2 | TRBV27 | . | CASNGGGYGYTF | TGTGCCAGCAACGGGGGAGGCTATGGCTACACCTTC
few | TRBJ1-2 | TRBV19 | TRBD1 | CASSTRQGVDGYTF | TGTGCCAGTAGTACTCGACAGGGAGTGGATGGCTACACCTTC
. | TRBJ1-5 | TRBV12-3/TRBV12-4 | . | CANSDGQRNQPQHF | TGTGCCAACAGCGACGGACAGAGGAATCAGCCCCAGCATTTT
few | TRBJ1-2 | TRBV24-1 | . | CATSGPGGYGYTF | TGTGCCACCAGTGGGCCGGGAGGCTATGGCTACACCTTC
. | TRBJ2-3 | TRBV4-1 | . | CASSQGRGPRDTQYF | TGCGCCAGCAGCCAAGGAAGAGGGCCCAGGGATACGCAGTATTTT
. | TRBJ2-7 | TRBV2 | . | CASSVGGLNEQYF | TGTGCCAGCAGTGTAGGGGGTCTGAACGAGCAGTACTTC
once | TRBJ1-3 | TRBV5-1 | TRBD1 | CASSPGEGAVGNTIYF | TGCGCCAGCAGCCCAGGAGAGGGGGCGGTTGGAAACACCATATATTTT
many | TRBJ2-1 | TRBV6-2/TRBV6-3 | TRBD2 | CASSYGPSGGSSYNEQFF | TGTGCCAGCAGTTACGGGCCTAGCGGGGGGAGCTCCTACAATGAGCAGTTCTTC
many | TRBJ1-5 | TRBV2 | . | CASSEGRQGNQPQHF | TGTGCCAGCAGTGAAGGGAGGCAGGGAAATCAGCCCCAGCATTTT
. | TRBJ2-4 | TRBV29-1 | TRBD1 | CSVEDATPGTDQYF | TGCAGCGTTGAAGATGCTACCCCGGGGACAGATCAGTACTTC
few | TRBJ2-2 | TRBV5-4 | . | CASSLAWYPGELFF | TGTGCCAGCAGCTTGGCCTGGTATCCCGGGGAGCTGTTTTTT
. | TRBJ1-2 | TRBV9 | . | CASSRSANYGYTF | TGTGCCAGCAGCCGCAGTGCTAACTATGGCTACACCTTC
many | TRBJ1-1 | TRBV7-8 | . | CASSPGKGIGRKNTEAFF | TGTGCCAGCAGCCCAGGGAAGGGGATCGGTCGGAAGAACACTGAAGCTTTCTTT
. | TRBJ1-5 | TRBV7-6 | . | CASSLARGANQPQHF | TGTGCCAGCAGCTTAGCAAGGGGCGCGAATCAGCCCCAGCATTTT
. | TRBJ2-2 | TRBV19 | . | CASTGVETGELFF | TGTGCCAGTACAGGGGTGGAGACCGGGGAGCTGTTTTTT
. | TRBJ1-4 | TRBV4-3 | . | CASSQDTGGNEKLFF | TGCGCCAGCAGCCAAGATACCGGGGGCAACGAAAAACTGTTTTTT
. | TRBJ2-1 | TRBV7-2 | . | CASSSDFLGNEQFF | TGTGCCAGCAGCTCCGACTTCCTTGGGAATGAGCAGTTCTTC
many | TRBJ1-1 | TRBV27 | . | CASSPWGVGTEAFF | TGTGCCAGCAGTCCCTGGGGGGTGGGCACTGAAGCTTTCTTT
few | TRBJ2-3 | TRBV7-2 | TRBD1 | CASSGTGLTDTQYF | TGTGCCAGCAGCGGGACAGGGCTCACAGATACGCAGTATTTT
. | TRBJ2-7 | TRBV4-1 | TRBD1 | CASSHLLGQGASYEQYF | TGCGCCAGCAGCCACCTACTGGGACAGGGGGCGAGTTACGAGCAGTACTTC
few | TRBJ1-3 | TRBV7-6 | . | CASSSRGRVSGNTIYF | TGTGCCAGCAGCTCAAGAGGACGGGTCTCTGGAAACACCATATATTTT
few | TRBJ2-2 | TRBV24-1 | . | CATSEAGEFPGELFF | TGTGCCACCAGTGAGGCAGGGGAGTTTCCCGGGGAGCTGTTTTTT
few | TRBJ1-2 | TRBV4-3 | . | CASSPALRGAHYGYTF | TGCGCCAGCAGTCCAGCCCTCAGGGGCGCGCACTATGGCTACACCTTC
. | TRBJ2-7 | TRBV6-2/TRBV6-3 | . | CASAFWGPHEQYF | TGTGCCAGCGCTTTTTGGGGGCCCCACGAGCAGTACTTC
few | TRBJ2-1 | TRBV7-2 | . | CASSFKRVEQFF | TGTGCCAGCAGCTTTAAAAGGGTAGAGCAGTTCTTC
. | TRBJ1-1 | TRBV20-1 | . | CSASSGEDTEAFF | TGCAGTGCTAGTTCTGGGGAAGACACTGAAGCTTTCTTT
few | TRBJ1-1 | TRBV4-1 | . | CASSPTEPHTEAFF | TGCGCCAGCAGTCCAACAGAGCCCCACACTGAAGCTTTCTTT
many | TRBJ2-3 | TRBV7-6 | . | CASRPLWGAESTDTQYF | TGTGCCAGCAGACCATTGTGGGGGGCGGAGAGCACAGATACGCAGTATTTT
few | TRBJ1-5 | TRBV12-3/TRBV12-4 | . | CASSLTDNQPQHF | TGTGCCAGCAGTTTAACAGACAATCAGCCCCAGCATTTT